This T cell receptor (beta chain) was found in a study of OX40 agonist ivuxolimab in advanced cancers. Turning to the study itself: Patients in the trial were receiving intravenous ivuxolimab every 2 weeks, at doses of 0.01 to 10 mg/kg. The eligibility criteria allowed prior anti-PD-1, anti-PD-L1 or anti-CTLA-4 therapy, and about 40% had some.

Findings of the study overall: At 0.1 to 3.0 mg/kg and by week 6, clonal expansion occurred in CD4+ and CD8+ blood T cells.

After removal of 5 bases from V and 7 bases from J, the junction contained 11 bases not matched to a gene. CDR1 is LNHDA, CDR2 SQIVND, per germline (reference sequence). This CDR3 is 16 amino acids long. Here immunoSEQ multiplex PCR was the method, and the copy in TCRdb shows in-frame clones only, minus some. Among about 79,000 clones, roughly 85% were seen once, and the ten largest hold about 4%. Comments on this clone: Its antigen is not known.

With autoimmune disease history or systemic immunosuppression, patients were excluded. V is TRBV19 and J is TRBJ2-7, with TRBD2 identical over 13 bases. This receptor was obtained from an adult with an advanced solid tumor such as melanoma, head and neck, liver or kidney cancer. Sample: CD4+ or CD8+ T cells sorted from blood, taken in a trial of the OX40 agonist ivuxolimab. CDR3 amino acids: CASSPTGLAGVREQYF. The CDR3 region has the DNA TGTGCCAGTAGTCCGACTGGACTAGCGGGAGTACGGGAGCAGTACTTC. The full variable domain, completed using reference TRBV19 and TRBJ2-7, is DGGITQSPKYLFRKEGQNVTLSCEQNLNHDAMYWYRQDPGQGLRLIYYSQIVNDFQKGDIAEGYSVSREKKESFPLTVTSAQKNPTAFYLCASSPTGLAGVREQYFGPGTRLTVT.